One T cell receptor (beta chain) is described in this entry. CD8 cells regarded as naive lacked CD45RO, were positively chosen for CCR7, and omitted terminally differentiated effector memory CD45RA+ cells. All the donors were Caucasian adults who lived in Nashville, Tennessee. Germline assignment: CDR1 MNHNS and CDR2 SASEGT. Trimming left V 8 bases short and J 2 bases short, with 13 bases between. This CDR3 has 13 amino acids. This sample stems from a study of shared clonotypes between healthy human individuals. The assay was immunoSEQ multiplex PCR, and TCRdb's table has in-frame clones only and misses some. The sample yields under 2,000,000 clones, approximately 94% seen once.

The chain employs TRBV6-1 and TRBJ2-7; D perhaps matches TRBD1 (6 bases). The TCR was taken from a young man in good health. The sequencing input was naive CD8+ T cells sorted from blood. The CDR3 spells CASESGVAYEQYF. The CDR3 nucleotides read TGTGCCAGCGAGTCAGGGGTGGCCTACGAGCAGTACTTC.